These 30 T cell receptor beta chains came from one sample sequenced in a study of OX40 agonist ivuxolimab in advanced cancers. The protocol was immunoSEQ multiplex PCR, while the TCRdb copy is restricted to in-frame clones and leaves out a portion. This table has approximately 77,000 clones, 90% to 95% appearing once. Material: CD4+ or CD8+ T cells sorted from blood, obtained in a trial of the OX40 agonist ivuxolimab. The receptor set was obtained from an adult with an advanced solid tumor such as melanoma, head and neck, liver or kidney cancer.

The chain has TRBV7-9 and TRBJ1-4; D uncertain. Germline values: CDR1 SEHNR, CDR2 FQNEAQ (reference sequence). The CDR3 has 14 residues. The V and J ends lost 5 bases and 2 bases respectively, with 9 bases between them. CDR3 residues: CASSPSWTNEKLFF. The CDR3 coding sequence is TGTGCCAGCAGCCCCTCTTGGACTAATGAAAAACTGTTTTTT.

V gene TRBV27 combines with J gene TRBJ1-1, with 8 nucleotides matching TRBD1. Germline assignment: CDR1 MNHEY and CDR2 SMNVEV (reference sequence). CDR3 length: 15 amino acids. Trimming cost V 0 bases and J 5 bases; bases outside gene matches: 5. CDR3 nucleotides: TGTGCCAGCAGTTTATCGGGGACAGGTGTAACTGAAGCTTTCTTT. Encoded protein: CASSLSGTGVTEAFF.

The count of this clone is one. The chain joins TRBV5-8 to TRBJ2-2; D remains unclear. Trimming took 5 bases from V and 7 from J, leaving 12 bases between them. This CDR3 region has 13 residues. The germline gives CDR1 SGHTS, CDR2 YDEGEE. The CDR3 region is CASSPNLIGELFF. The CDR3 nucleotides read TGTGCCAGCAGTCCTAATCTCATCGGGGAGCTGTTTTTT.

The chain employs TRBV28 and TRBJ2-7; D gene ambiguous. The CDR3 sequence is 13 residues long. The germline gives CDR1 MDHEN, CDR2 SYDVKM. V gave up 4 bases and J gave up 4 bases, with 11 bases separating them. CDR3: CASSYPTRYEQYF. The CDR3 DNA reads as TGTGCCAGCAGTTACCCGACACGTTACGAGCAGTACTTC.

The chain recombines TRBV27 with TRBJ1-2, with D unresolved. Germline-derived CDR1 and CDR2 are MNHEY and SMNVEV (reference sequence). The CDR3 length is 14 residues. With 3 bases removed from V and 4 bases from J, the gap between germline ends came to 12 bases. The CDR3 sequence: CASSFIGGFYGYTF. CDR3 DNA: TGTGCCAGCAGTTTTATAGGCGGTTTCTATGGCTACACCTTC.

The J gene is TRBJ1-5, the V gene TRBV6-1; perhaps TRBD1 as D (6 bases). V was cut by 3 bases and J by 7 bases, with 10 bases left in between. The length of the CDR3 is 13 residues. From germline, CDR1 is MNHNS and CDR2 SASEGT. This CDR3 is CASSDWGPQPQHF. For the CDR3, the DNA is TGTGCCAGCAGTGATTGGGGGCCGCAGCCCCAGCATTTT.

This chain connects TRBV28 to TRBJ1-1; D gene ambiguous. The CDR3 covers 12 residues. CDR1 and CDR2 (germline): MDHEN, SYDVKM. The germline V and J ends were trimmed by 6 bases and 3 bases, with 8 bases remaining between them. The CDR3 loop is CASRPQDTEAFF. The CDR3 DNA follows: TGTGCCAGCAGGCCTCAGGACACTGAAGCTTTCTTT.

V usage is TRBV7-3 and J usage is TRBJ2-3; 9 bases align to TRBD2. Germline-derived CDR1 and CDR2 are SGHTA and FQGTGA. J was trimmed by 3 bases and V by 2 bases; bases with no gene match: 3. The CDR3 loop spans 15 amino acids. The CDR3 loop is CASSLGLAPTDTQYF. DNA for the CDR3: TGTGCCAGCAGCTTAGGACTAGCGCCAACAGATACGCAGTATTTT.

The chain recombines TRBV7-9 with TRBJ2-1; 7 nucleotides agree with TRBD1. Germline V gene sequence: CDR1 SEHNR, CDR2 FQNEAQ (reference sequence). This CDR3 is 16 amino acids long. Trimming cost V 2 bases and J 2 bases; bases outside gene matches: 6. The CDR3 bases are TGTGCCAGCAGCTTAACCGGGACAGCCCCCTACAATGAGCAGTTCTTC. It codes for CASSLTGTAPYNEQFF.

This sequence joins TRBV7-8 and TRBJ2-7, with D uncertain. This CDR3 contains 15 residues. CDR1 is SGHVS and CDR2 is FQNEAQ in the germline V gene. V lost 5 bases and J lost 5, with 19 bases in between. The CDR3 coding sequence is TGTGCCAGCAGCCAGGATCATTCTAATTGGGACGAGCAGTACTTC. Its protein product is CASSQDHSNWDEQYF.

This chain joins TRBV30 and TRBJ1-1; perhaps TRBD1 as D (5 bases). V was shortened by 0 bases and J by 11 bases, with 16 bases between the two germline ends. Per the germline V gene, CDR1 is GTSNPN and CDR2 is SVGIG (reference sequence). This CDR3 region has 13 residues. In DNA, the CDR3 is TGTGCCTGGAGTGTACTGGGGCTTTGGCGGGCTTTCTTT. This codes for CAWSVLGLWRAFF. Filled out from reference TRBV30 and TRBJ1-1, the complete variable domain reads SQTIHQWPATLVQPVGSPLSLECTVEGTSNPNLYWYRQAAGRGLQLLFYSVGIGQISSEVPQNLSASRPQDRQFILSSKKLLLSDSGFYLCAWSVLGLWRAFFGQGTRLTVV.

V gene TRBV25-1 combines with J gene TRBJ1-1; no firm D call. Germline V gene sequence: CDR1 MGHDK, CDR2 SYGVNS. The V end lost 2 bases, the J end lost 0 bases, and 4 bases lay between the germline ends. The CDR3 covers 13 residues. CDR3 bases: TGTGCCAGCAGTGAAGGAATGAACACTGAAGCTTTCTTT. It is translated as CASSEGMNTEAFF.

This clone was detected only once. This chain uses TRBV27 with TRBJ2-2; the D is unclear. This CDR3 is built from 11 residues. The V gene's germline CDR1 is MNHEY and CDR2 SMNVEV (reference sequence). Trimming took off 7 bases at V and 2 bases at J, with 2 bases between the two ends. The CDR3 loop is CASTNTGELFF. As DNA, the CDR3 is TGTGCCAGCACAAACACCGGGGAGCTGTTTTTT.

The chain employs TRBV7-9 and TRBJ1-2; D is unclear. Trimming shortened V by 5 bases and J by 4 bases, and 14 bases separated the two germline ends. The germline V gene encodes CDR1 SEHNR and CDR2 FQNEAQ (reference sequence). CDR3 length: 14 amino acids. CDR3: CASSPALASYGYTF. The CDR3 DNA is TGTGCCAGCAGCCCGGCGCTCGCGAGCTATGGCTACACCTTC.

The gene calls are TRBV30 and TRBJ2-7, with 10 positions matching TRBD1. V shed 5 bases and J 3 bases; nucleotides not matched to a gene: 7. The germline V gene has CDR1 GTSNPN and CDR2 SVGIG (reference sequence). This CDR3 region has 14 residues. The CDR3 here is CAWAPGTGVYEQYF. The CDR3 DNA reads TGTGCCTGGGCGCCCGGGACAGGGGTCTACGAGCAGTACTTC.

The CDR3 is CASSEGTSGYNEQFF. The CDR3 region has the DNA TGTGCCAGCAGCGAAGGGACTAGCGGCTACAATGAGCAGTTCTTC. The chain carries TRBV7-3 and TRBJ2-1; 11 bases fit TRBD2. Germline lookup yields CDR1 SGHTA and CDR2 FQGTGA. After removal of 5 bases from V and 3 bases from J, the junction contained 3 bases not matched to a gene. The CDR3 totals 15 residues.

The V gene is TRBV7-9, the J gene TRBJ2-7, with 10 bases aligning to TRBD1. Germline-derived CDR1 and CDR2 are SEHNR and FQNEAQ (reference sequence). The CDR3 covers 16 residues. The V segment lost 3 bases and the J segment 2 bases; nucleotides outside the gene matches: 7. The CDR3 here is CASSFDGTGVTYEQYF. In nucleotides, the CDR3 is TGTGCCAGCAGCTTCGACGGGACAGGGGTTACCTACGAGCAGTACTTC.

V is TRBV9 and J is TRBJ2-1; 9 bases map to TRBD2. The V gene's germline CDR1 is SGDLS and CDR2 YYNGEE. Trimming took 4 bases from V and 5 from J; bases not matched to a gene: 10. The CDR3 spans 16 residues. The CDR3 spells CASSPTGTSFNNEQFF. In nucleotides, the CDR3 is TGTGCCAGCAGCCCTACCGGGACTAGCTTCAACAATGAGCAGTTCTTC. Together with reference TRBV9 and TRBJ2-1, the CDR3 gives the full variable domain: DSGVTQTPKHLITATGQRVTLRCSPRSGDLSVYWYQQSLDQGLQFLIQYYNGEERAKGNILERFSAQQFPDLHSELNLSSLELGDSALYFCASSPTGTSFNNEQFFGPGTRLTVL.

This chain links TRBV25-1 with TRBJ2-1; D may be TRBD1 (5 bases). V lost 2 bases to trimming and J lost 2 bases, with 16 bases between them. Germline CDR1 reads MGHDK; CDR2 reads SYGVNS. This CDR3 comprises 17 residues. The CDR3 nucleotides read TGTGCCAGCAGTGAACAGGGAATCTCCGTGCCCTACAATGAGCAGTTCTTC. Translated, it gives CASSEQGISVPYNEQFF.

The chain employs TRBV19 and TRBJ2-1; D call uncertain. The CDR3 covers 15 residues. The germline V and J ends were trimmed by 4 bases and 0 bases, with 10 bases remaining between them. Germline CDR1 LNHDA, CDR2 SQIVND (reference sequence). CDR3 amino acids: CASSNWGSSYNEQFF. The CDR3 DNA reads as TGTGCCAGTAGTAACTGGGGAAGCTCCTACAATGAGCAGTTCTTC. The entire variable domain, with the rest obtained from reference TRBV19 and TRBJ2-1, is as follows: DGGITQSPKYLFRKEGQNVTLSCEQNLNHDAMYWYRQDPGQGLRLIYYSQIVNDFQKGDIAEGYSVSREKKESFPLTVTSAQKNPTAFYLCASSNWGSSYNEQFFGPGTRLTVL.

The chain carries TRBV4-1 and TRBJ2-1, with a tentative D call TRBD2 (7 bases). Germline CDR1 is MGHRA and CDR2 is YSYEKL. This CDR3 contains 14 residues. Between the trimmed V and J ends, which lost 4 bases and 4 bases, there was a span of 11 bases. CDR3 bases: TGCGCCAGCAGCCTAGGGGGGGGGTACAATGAGCAGTTCTTC. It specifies CASSLGGGYNEQFF.

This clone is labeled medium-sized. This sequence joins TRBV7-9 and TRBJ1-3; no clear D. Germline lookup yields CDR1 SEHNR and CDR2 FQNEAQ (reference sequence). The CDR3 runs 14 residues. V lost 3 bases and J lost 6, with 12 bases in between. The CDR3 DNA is TGTGCCAGCAGCTTGGATTCTCTCTTAAACACCATATATTTT. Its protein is CASSLDSLLNTIYF.

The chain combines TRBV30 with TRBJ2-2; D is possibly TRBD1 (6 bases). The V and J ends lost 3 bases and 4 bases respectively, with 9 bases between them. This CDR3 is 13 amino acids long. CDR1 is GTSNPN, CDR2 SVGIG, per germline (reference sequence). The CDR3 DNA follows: TGTGCCTGGAGAGAACAGGGCACCGGGGAGCTGTTTTTT. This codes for CAWREQGTGELFF.

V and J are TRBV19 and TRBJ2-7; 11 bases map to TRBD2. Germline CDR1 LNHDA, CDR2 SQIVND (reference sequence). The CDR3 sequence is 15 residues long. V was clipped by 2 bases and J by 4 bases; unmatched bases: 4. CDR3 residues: CASSITSGSWYEQYF. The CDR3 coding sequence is TGTGCCAGTAGTATAACTAGCGGGAGTTGGTACGAGCAGTACTTC.

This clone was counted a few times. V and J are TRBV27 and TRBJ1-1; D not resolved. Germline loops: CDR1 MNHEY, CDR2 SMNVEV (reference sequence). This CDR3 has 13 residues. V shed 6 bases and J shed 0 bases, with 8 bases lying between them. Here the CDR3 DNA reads TGTGCCAGCAGACATAATTTGAACACTGAAGCTTTCTTT. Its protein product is CASRHNLNTEAFF.

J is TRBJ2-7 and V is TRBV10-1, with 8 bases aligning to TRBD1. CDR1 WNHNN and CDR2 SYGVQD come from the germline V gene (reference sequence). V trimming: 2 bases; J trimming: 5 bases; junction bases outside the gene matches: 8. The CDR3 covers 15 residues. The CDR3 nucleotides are TGCGCCAGCAGTGAGGGTCAGGGGGCCGGAGACGAGCAGTACTTC. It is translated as CASSEGQGAGDEQYF.

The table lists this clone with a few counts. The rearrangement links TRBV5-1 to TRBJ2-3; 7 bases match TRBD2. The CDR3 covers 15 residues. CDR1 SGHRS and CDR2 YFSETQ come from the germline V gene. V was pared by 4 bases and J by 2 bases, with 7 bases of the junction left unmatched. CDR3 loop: CASSTGGQVTDTQYF. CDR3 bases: TGCGCCAGCAGCACGGGAGGCCAGGTCACAGATACGCAGTATTTT.

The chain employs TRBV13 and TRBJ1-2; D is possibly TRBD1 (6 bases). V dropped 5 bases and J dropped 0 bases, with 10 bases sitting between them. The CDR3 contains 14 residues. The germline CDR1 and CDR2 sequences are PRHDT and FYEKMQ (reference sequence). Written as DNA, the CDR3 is TGTGCCAGCAGCCTCGGGACAACTAACTATGGCTACACCTTC. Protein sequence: CASSLGTTNYGYTF.

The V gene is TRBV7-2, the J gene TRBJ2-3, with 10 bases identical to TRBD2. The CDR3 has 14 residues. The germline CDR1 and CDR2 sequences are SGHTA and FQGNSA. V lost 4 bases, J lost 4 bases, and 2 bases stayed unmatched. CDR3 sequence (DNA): TGTGCCAGCAGCTCTCTAGCGGGAGCAGATACGCAGTATTTT. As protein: CASSSLAGADTQYF.

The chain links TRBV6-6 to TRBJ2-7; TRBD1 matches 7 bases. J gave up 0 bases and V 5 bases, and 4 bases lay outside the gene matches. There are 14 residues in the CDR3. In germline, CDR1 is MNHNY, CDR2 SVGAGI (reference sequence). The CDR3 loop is CASSEGQSSYEQYF. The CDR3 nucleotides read TGTGCCAGCAGTGAGGGACAGAGCTCCTACGAGCAGTACTTC.